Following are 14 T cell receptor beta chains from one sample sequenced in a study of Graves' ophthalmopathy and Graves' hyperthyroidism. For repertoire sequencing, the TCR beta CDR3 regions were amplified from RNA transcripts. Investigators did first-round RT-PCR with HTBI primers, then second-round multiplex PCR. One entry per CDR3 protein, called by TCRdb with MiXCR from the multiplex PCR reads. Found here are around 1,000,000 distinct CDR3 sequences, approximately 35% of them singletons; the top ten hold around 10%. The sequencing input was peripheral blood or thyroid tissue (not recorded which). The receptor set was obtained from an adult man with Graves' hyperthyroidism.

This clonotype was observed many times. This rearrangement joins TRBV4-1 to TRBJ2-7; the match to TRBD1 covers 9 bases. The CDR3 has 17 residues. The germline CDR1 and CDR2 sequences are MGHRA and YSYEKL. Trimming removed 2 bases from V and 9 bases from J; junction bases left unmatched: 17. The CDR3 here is CASSQLLPGQGSFGQYF. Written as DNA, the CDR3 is TGCGCCAGCAGCCAACTATTGCCGGGACAGGGTTCGTTCGGGCAGTACTTC.

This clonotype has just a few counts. For the CDR3, the DNA is TGTGCCAGTAGCGGGAGTCCCTACGAGCAGTACTTC. Translated: CASSGSPYEQYF. This sequence joins TRBV6-2 or TRBV6-3 and TRBJ2-7, with 9 bases that match TRBD2. Losses at the gene ends were 9 bases for V and 2 bases for J; bases not matched to a gene: 2. This CDR3 contains 12 residues. The germline V gene has CDR1 MNHEY and CDR2 SVGEGT.

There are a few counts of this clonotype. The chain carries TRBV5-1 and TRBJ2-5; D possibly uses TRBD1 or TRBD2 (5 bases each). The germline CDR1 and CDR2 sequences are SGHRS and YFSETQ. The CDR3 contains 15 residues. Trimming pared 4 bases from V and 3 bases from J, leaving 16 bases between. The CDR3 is CASSIEGTEKETQYF. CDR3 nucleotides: TGCGCCAGCAGCATAGAAGGGACGGAAAAAGAGACCCAGTACTTC.

The CDR3 is CSAGQANTGELFF. In DNA form, the CDR3 reads TGCAGCGCTGGACAGGCGAACACCGGGGAGCTGTTTTTT. This sequence joins TRBV29-1 and TRBJ2-2, with 7 bases identical to TRBD1. The CDR3 is 13 residues long. V lost 7 bases to trimming and J lost 0 bases; unmatched junction nucleotides: 2. Germline values: CDR1 SQVTM, CDR2 ANQGSEA.

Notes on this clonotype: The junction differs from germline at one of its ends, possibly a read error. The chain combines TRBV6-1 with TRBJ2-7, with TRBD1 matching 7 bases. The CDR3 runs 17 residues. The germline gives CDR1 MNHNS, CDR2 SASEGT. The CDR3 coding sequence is TGTGCCAGCAGTGAATCAATTAGCCGGGACAGCCTTCTTGAGCATTACTTC. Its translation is CASSESISRDSLLEHYF.

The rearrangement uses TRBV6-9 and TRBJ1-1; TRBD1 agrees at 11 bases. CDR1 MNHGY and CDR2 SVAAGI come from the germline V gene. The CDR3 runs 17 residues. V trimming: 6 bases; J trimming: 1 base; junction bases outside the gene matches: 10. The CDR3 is CASSHLGTGGRNTEAFF. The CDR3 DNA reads TGTGCCAGCAGCCACCTCGGGACAGGGGGTAGGAACACTGAAGCTTTCTTT.

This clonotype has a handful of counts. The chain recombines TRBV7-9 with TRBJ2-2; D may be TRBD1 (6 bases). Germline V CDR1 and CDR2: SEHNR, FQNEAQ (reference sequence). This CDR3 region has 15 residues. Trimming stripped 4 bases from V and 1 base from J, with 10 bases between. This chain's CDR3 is CASSSGQMNTGELFF. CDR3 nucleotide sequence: TGTGCCAGCAGCTCCGGACAGATGAACACCGGGGAGCTGTTTTTT.

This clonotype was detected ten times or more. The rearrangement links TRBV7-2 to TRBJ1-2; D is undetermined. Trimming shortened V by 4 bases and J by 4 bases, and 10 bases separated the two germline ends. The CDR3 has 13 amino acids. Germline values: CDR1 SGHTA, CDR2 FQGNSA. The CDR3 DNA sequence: TGTGCCAGCAGCTACGACTATTCCTATGGCTACACCTTC. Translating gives CASSYDYSYGYTF.

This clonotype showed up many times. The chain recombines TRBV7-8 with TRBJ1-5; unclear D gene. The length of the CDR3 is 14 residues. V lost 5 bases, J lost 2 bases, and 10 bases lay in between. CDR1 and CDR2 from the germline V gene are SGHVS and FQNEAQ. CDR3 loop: CASSQQRGNQPQHF. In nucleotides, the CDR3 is TGTGCCAGCAGCCAGCAGCGTGGCAATCAGCCCCAGCATTTT.

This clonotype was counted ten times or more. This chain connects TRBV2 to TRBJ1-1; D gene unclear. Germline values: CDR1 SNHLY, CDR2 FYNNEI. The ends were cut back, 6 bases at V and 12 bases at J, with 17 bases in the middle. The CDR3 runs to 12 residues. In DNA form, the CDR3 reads TGTGCCAGCAGCTCCGGGAGAAAACGACCTTTCTTT. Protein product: CASSSGRKRPFF. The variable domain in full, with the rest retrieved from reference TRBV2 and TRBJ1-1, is EPEVTQTPSHQVTQMGQEVILRCVPISNHLYFYWYRQILGQKVEFLVSFYNNEISEKSEIFDDQFSVERPDGSNFTLKIRSTKLEDSAMYFCASSSGRKRPFFGQGTRLTVV.

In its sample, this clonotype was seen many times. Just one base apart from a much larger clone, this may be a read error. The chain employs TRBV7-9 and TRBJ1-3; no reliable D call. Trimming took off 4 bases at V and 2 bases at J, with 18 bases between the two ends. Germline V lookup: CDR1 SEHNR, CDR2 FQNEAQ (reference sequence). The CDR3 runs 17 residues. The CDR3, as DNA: TGTGCCAGCAGCTCGAGCCTGAATTACCGACCTGGAAACACCATATATTTT. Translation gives CASSSSLNYRPGNTIYF.

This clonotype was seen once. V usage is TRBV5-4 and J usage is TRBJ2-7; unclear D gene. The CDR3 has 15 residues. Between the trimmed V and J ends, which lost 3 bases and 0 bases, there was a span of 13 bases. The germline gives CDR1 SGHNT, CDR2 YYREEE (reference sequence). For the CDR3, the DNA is TGTGCCAGCAGCTCTTTTCCGGAGAGCTCCTACGAGCAGTACTTC. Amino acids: CASSSFPESSYEQYF.

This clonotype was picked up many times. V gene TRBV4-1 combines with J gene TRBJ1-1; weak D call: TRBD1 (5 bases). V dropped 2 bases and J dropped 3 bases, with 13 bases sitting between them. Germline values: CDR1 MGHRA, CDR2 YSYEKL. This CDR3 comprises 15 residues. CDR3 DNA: TGCGCCAGCAGCCAACCCGTAACAGGTGACACTGAAGCTTTCTTT. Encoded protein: CASSQPVTGDTEAFF.

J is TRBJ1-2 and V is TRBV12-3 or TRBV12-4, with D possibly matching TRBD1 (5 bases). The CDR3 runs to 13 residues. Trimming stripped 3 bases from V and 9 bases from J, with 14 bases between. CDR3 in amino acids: CASSLAGDECYTF. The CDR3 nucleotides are TGTGCCAGCAGTTTGGCGGGGGATGAATGCTACACCTTC.